Listed below are T cell receptor beta chains from one sample, sequenced in a study of chemoradiotherapy in HPV16-positive cancers. Clones were read by immunoSEQ multiplex PCR, and TCRdb kept only the in-frame ones, dropping some. The table shows under 15,000 clones, with more than 65% occurring only once. Sampling took place from a patient who underwent chemoradiotherapy. The source is a human donor with HPV-associated anogenital cancer. The CDR3 runs from the conserved cysteine through the conserved F or W. The order of the fields is V gene, clone size, J gene, D gene, CDR3 DNA, CDR3 protein. The D gene is left open where the match is weak. A row's size may be missing; if present it is once, few, many or a size class.

V gene: TRBV23-1
clone size: .
J gene: TRBJ2-7
D gene: TRBD1
CDR3 DNA: TGCGCCAGCAGTCATTTTGGACAGGACGAAGAAGCCTCCTACGAGCAGTACTTC
CDR3 protein: CASSHFGQDEEASYEQYF

V gene: TRBV4-1
clone size: .
J gene: TRBJ2-7
D gene: .
CDR3 DNA: TGCGCCAGCAGCCAAGCGAGGGGAGACGGCTACGAGCAGTACTTC
CDR3 protein: CASSQARGDGYEQYF

V gene: TRBV4-1
clone size: few
J gene: TRBJ1-2
D gene: .
CDR3 DNA: TGCGCCAGCAGCCAATTGGACAGCAACTATGGCTACACCTTC
CDR3 protein: CASSQLDSNYGYTF

V gene: TRBV4-3
clone size: .
J gene: TRBJ2-2
D gene: TRBD2
CDR3 DNA: TGCGCCAGCAGCCCGACAATCGGGGGGGGCGGGAACACCGGGGAGCTGTTTTTT
CDR3 protein: CASSPTIGGGGNTGELFF

V gene: TRBV6-6
clone size: .
J gene: TRBJ1-1
D gene: .
CDR3 DNA: TGTGCCAGCAGTTACTATGTCGCGAACACTGAAGCTTTCTTT
CDR3 protein: CASSYYVANTEAFF

V gene: TRBV5-5
clone size: .
J gene: TRBJ2-7
D gene: .
CDR3 DNA: TGTGCCAGCAGCTTAGAGGTCGAGCAGTACTTC
CDR3 protein: CASSLEVEQYF

V gene: TRBV9
clone size: .
J gene: TRBJ2-3
D gene: .
CDR3 DNA: TGTGCCAGCAGCCCCAGGGTCACAGATACGCAGTATTTT
CDR3 protein: CASSPRVTDTQYF

V gene: TRBV5-1
clone size: few
J gene: TRBJ1-1
D gene: .
CDR3 DNA: TGCGCCAGCAGCTTACGAGGGGGAGACGTAGCTTTCTTT
CDR3 protein: CASSLRGGDVAFF

V gene: TRBV7-9
clone size: few
J gene: TRBJ1-5
D gene: TRBD1
CDR3 DNA: TGTGCCAGCAGCAGGACAGGGGGCAATCAGCCCCAGCATTTT
CDR3 protein: CASSRTGGNQPQHF

V gene: TRBV4-3
clone size: .
J gene: TRBJ1-4
D gene: .
CDR3 DNA: TGCGCCAGCAGCTCGACAGCCTCAACTAATGAAAAACTGTTTTTT
CDR3 protein: CASSSTASTNEKLFF

V gene: TRBV5-4
clone size: few
J gene: TRBJ1-6
D gene: .
CDR3 DNA: TGTGCCAGCAGCTACCAACAGGGTTCCCATTCACCCCTCCACTTT
CDR3 protein: CASSYQQGSHSPLHF

V gene: TRBV7-2
clone size: .
J gene: TRBJ2-7
D gene: .
CDR3 DNA: TGTGCCAGCAGTCGATTGCAGGCCGGGTCTGAGCAGTACTTC
CDR3 protein: CASSRLQAGSEQYF

V gene: TRBV27
clone size: few
J gene: TRBJ2-7
D gene: TRBD1
CDR3 DNA: TGTGCCAGCAGTTTGACAGGGTTCCAACCCTCCTACGAGCAGTACTTC
CDR3 protein: CASSLTGFQPSYEQYF

V gene: TRBV6-6
clone size: .
J gene: TRBJ2-7
D gene: .
CDR3 DNA: TGTGCCAGCAGTTACTCTCAGGGGGGTTACTACGAGCAGTACTTC
CDR3 protein: CASSYSQGGYYEQYF

V gene: TRBV2
clone size: .
J gene: TRBJ2-5
D gene: TRBD1
CDR3 DNA: TGTGCCAGTAACGGACGGGACAGTAGCCAAGAGACCCAGTACTTC
CDR3 protein: CASNGRDSSQETQYF

V gene: TRBV7-3
clone size: few
J gene: TRBJ1-6
D gene: .
CDR3 DNA: TGTGCCAGCAGCTTAAGGGGGAATTCACCCCTCCACTTT
CDR3 protein: CASSLRGNSPLHF

V gene: TRBV19
clone size: .
J gene: TRBJ2-7
D gene: .
CDR3 DNA: TGTGCCAGTAGTATTAGCTCAGCGGACGTGGGCGGCTACGAGCAGTACTTC
CDR3 protein: CASSISSADVGGYEQYF